This TCR beta chain stems from a study of shared clonotypes between healthy human individuals. The CDR3 spans 15 residues. With 4 bases removed from V and 4 bases from J, the gap between germline ends came to 14 bases. Germline V gene lookup returns CDR1 SGHRS and CDR2 YFSETQ. Whole-study findings and limits: Sample collection involved blood only; tissue repertoires are likely different.

Original handling: ImmunoSEQ gave junction-only sequences without quality scores, so filtering differed. Method: immunoSEQ multiplex PCR; TCRdb's copy keeps in-frame clones and lacks some. V and J calls and clone size are given by that table; D and trimming were obtained from the DNA. Among hundreds of thousands of clones, approximately 77% were seen once, and the ten largest hold approximately 12%. Note on this clone: Its antigen is not known.

Sequenced sample: PBMCs. The V call is TRBV5-1, the J call TRBJ2-2; D is perhaps TRBD1 or TRBD2 (5 bases each). The source of this sequence is a woman in her thirties or forties in good health. Some clones in this sample may be carry-over from other donors' samples. The DNA for the CDR3 is TGCGCCAGCAGCGGGACGGTGGTCGGCACCGGGGAGCTGTTTTTT. Residues: CASSGTVVGTGELFF.